Included here is one T cell receptor beta chain sequence, with context. No antigen is known for it. The sample holds no much larger clone one base away, and base qualities are not on file. In the germline V gene, CDR1 corresponds to MNHEY and CDR2 to SVGAGI. V lost 6 bases and J lost 5 bases, and the count of bases not matched to a germline gene is 6. Measured from the cysteine to the phenylalanine, the CDR3 is 14 residues long. The sequence is cut down to CDR3 DNA, 42 bases in frame from base 1. Whole blood was collected in K2EDTA tubes by collaborating institutions according to the institutions' own protocols. For TCRbeta analysis, collaborator samples were shipped as frozen whole blood, as isolated PBMCs, or as DNA extracted from either sample type. The data derive from a study of blood T cell repertoires in COVID-19 (dated by TCRdb to the early 2020s). At the level of the whole study: The collaborator samples originated in the United States, Italy and Spain and spanned the acute and convalescent phases of COVID-19. The prospective study material was composed of cDNA or gDNA derived from T cells, B-cell-depleted T cells, or PBMCs. The dataset comprised deeply sampled blood TCRbeta repertoires from subjects exposed to, actively infected with, or recovered from COVID-19. A freely available public database, intended as a resource for researchers studying the immune response to SARS-CoV-2, is where the repertoires were released. Samples came from the ongoing ImmuneRACE study (first 160 participants) plus 1,254 subjects from 6 global collaborators. Sample metadata almost always included a de-identified subject ID, COVID-19 status, age in years and sex. HLA class I and class II types, where available, came from metadata supplied by the sample provider rather than from assay-based typing. Broader findings and caveats from the paper: The amount of clinical and demographic metadata varied by source and participant and was provided uncurated.

The immunoSEQ Assay, a bias-controlled multiplex PCR, was used to amplify TCRbeta CDR3 regions from genomic DNA. The source study handled its data this way. The number of nucleated cells in each sample was estimated from the amplification of reference gene primers within the assay. To quantify the absolute abundance of each unique TCRbeta CDR3 rearrangement, sequence reads were collapsed and filtered. Productive Simpson clonality was computed per sample as the square root of Simpson's diversity index over productive rearrangements. As stored in TCRdb, this immuneACCESS dataset retains in-frame rearrangements with V and J assigned. A fraction of the clones does not appear; measured against another copy, unresolved V genes explain less than half of the discrepancy, and the remainder lacks a known reason. V, J and clone size reflect that table, while D and trimming were determined from the DNA. For this sample the table gives approximately 81,000 clones, of which approximately 89% were detected only once. The ten top clones hold 9% to 15% of the sample.

The V and J segments used are TRBV6-5 and TRBJ2-7; TRBD2 matches 11 bases in the middle. The sample was peripheral blood. The TCR sequence derives from a man between 65 and 79 years old with active or convalescent COVID-19. The CDR3 sequence is CASSPTSGVNEQYF. The DNA sequence is given as TGTGCCAGCAGCCCGACTAGCGGGGTAAACGAGCAGTACTTC.